Listed below are T cell receptor beta chains from one sample, sequenced in a study of T cells in Graves' hyperthyroidism and ophthalmopathy. TCRdb redid the calling of the multiplex PCR reads with MiXCR, one entry per CDR3 protein. The sample holds more than 40,000 distinct CDR3 sequences, over 45% seen once. The sample was peripheral blood or thyroid tissue (not recorded which). Every receptor here comes from a woman aged 50 to 60 with Graves' hyperthyroidism. The CDR3 runs from the conserved cysteine through the conserved F or W. D genes are given only for firm matches. Not every row has a clone size; where given, it reads once, few, many or a size class.

J	size	V	D	CDR3	DNA
TRBJ2-7	NA	TRBV20-1	TRBD2	CSAWTSGNYEQYF	TGCAGTGCTTGGACTAGCGGAAACTACGAGCAGTACTTC
TRBJ1-1	many	TRBV7-9	NA	CASSTTGLEAFF	TGTGCCAGCAGCACCACAGGGCTTGAAGCTTTCTTT
TRBJ1-3	NA	TRBV7-6	NA	CAGSLVAVKTIYF	TGTGCCGGCAGCTTAGTAGCGGTGAAGACCATATATTTT
TRBJ1-2	many	TRBV30	TRBD1	CAWSDHRGGGYTF	TGTGCCTGGAGTGACCACAGGGGTGGCGGCTACACCTTC
TRBJ2-2	NA	TRBV5-1	NA	CASCYGQPGELFF	TGCGCCAGCTGCTATGGACAGCCCGGAGAGCTGTTTTTT
TRBJ1-4	many	TRBV20-1	NA	CSARSPAGNNEKLFF	TGCAGTGCTAGGAGTCCGGCAGGGAATAATGAAAAACTGTTTTTT
TRBJ1-1	many	TRBV10-3	NA	CAISDPGTPMNTEAFF	TGTGCCATCAGTGACCCGGGGACACCGATGAACACTGAAGCTTTCTTT
TRBJ2-2	few	TRBV12-3/TRBV12-4	TRBD2	CASSRGTGGYTGELFF	TGTGCCTCGTCCCGGGGAACGGGAGGGTACACCGGGGAGCTGTTTTTT
TRBJ2-5	NA	TRBV9	TRBD1	CASSGRTGETQYF	TGTGCCAGCAGCGGAAGGACAGGCGAGACCCAGTACTTC
TRBJ1-3	few	TRBV5-4	TRBD1	CASNSGQAVSGSTIYF	TGTGCCAGCAACTCGGGACAGGCCGTCTCTGGAAGCACCATATATTTT
TRBJ2-7	many	TRBV4-1	NA	CASSPIWGSTYEQYF	TGCGCCAGCAGCCCGATATGGGGGTCAACCTACGAGCAGTACTTC
TRBJ2-2	medium-sized	TRBV29-1	NA	CSVGEGGTGELFF	TGCAGCGTTGGAGAGGGTGGGACCGGGGAGCTGTTTTTT
TRBJ2-6	many	TRBV7-9	NA	CASSLATRTGANVLTF	TGTGCCAGCAGCTTAGCTACCAGGACCGGGGCCAACGTCCTGACTTTC
TRBJ2-7	NA	TRBV6-6	TRBD1	CASGNSGTAYF	TGTGCCAGCGGGAATTCCGGGACAGCTTACTTC